This T cell receptor beta chain is from a study of control samples from healthy donors and cancer patients. The assay was immunoSEQ multiplex PCR, and TCRdb's table has in-frame clones only and misses some. The sample has about 130,000 clones; 90% to 95% are singletons. CDR1 and CDR2 (germline): LGHNA, YNFKEQ. The CDR3 loop spans 14 amino acids. V was pared by 4 bases and J by 4 bases, with 3 bases of the junction left unmatched. Material for sequencing was PBMCs. This chain joins TRBV4-2 and TRBJ2-2; 7 bases fit TRBD2. This TCR derives from a man aged 55 to 70 with colorectal cancer. In DNA form, the CDR3 reads TGTGCCAGCAGCCTGGGGGGGGTCACCGGGGAGCTGTTTTTT. Amino acids: CASSLGGVTGELFF.